Listed here are 26 T cell receptor beta chains from one sample, sequenced in a study of OX40 agonist ivuxolimab in advanced cancers. Profiling relied on immunoSEQ multiplex PCR, and the TCRdb table lists in-frame clones only, not all of them. Among tens of thousands of clones listed, more than 80% were seen once. The sample here was CD4+ or CD8+ T cells sorted from blood, taken in a trial of the OX40 agonist ivuxolimab. Receptor source: an adult with an advanced solid tumor such as melanoma, head and neck, liver or kidney cancer.

Concerning this clone itself: One junction end does not reproduce the germline sequence, and a read error may be involved. The V gene is TRBV5-4, the J gene TRBJ2-7, with D unresolved. This CDR3 is built from 13 residues. CDR1 is SGHNT, CDR2 YYREEE, per germline (reference sequence). CDR3 bases: TGTGCCAACAGCTTATCCAAGGTAGGGGAGCAGTACTTC. This translates into CANSLSKVGEQYF.

This sequence joins TRBV29-1 and TRBJ2-7; TRBD1 matches at 12 bases. CDR3 length: 16 amino acids. The germline CDR1 and CDR2 sequences are SQVTM and ANQGSEA. The V gene end was trimmed by 0 bases and the J gene end by 5 bases; junction bases not matched to a gene: 8. The CDR3 DNA follows: TGCAGCGTTGAAGATTCGGGGACAGGGGGCTTCCACGAGCAGTACTTC. Protein sequence: CSVEDSGTGGFHEQYF.

The chain couples TRBV19 to TRBJ2-4, with TRBD1 matching over 9 bases. Unmatched junction bases numbered 4, after V lost 4 bases and J lost 6 bases. Germline loops: CDR1 LNHDA, CDR2 SQIVND (reference sequence). This CDR3 region has 14 residues. This chain's CDR3 is CASSTGTGTNIQYF. The CDR3 coding sequence is TGTGCCAGTAGTACAGGGACAGGGACAAACATTCAGTACTTC.

The rearrangement joins TRBV2 to TRBJ2-2; 14 bases map to TRBD2. Germline CDR1 SNHLY, CDR2 FYNNEI. V gave up 5 bases and J gave up 5 bases; unmatched junction bases: 4. This CDR3 comprises 16 residues. The CDR3 spells CASSLTSGGATGELFF. For the CDR3, the DNA is TGTGCCAGCAGTTTGACTAGCGGGGGGGCAACCGGGGAGCTGTTTTTT. The full variable domain, in which reference TRBV2 and TRBJ2-2 provide the parts outside the CDR3, is EPEVTQTPSHQVTQMGQEVILRCVPISNHLYFYWYRQILGQKVEFLVSFYNNEISEKSEIFDDQFSVERPDGSNFTLKIRSTKLEDSAMYFCASSLTSGGATGELFFGEGSRLTVL.

J is TRBJ1-6 and V is TRBV5-4; D call uncertain. The length of the CDR3 is 16 residues. Germline-derived CDR1 and CDR2 are SGHNT and YYREEE (reference sequence). Trimming left V 1 base short and J 0 bases short, with 8 bases between. The CDR3 nucleotides read TGTGCCAGCAGCTTGTCTGCCTCCTCCTATAATTCACCCCTCCACTTT. Translating it yields CASSLSASSYNSPLHF.

This CDR3 reads CASSLQSFGELFF. The CDR3 region has the DNA TGTGCCAGCAGCCTTCAATCGTTCGGGGAGCTGTTTTTT. The V gene is TRBV14, the J gene TRBJ2-2; D gene unclear. Between the trimmed V and J ends, which lost 4 bases and 7 bases, there was a span of 10 bases. Germline V gives CDR1 SGHDN, CDR2 FVKESK. The CDR3 has 13 residues.

The chain carries TRBV5-5 and TRBJ1-1; D may be TRBD1 (5 bases). The CDR3 has 15 amino acids. V was shortened by 4 bases and J by 0 bases, with 13 bases between the two germline ends. CDR1 and CDR2 (germline): SGHKS, YYEKEE (reference sequence). Here the CDR3 reads CASSQDRLMNTEAFF. The CDR3 DNA is TGTGCCAGCAGCCAAGACAGACTGATGAACACTGAAGCTTTCTTT.

The chain links TRBV7-9 to TRBJ2-3, with a tentative D call TRBD2 (6 bases). V lost 5 bases and J 6 bases, leaving 15 bases between the germline ends. In germline, CDR1 is SEHNR, CDR2 FQNEAQ (reference sequence). The CDR3 extends over 14 amino acids. Here the CDR3 reads CASSPVSGGDTQYF. CDR3 nucleotides: TGTGCCAGCAGCCCCGTTAGCGGAGGGGATACGCAGTATTTT.

The chain has TRBV19 and TRBJ1-3, with TRBD1 matching 7 bases. CDR1 LNHDA and CDR2 SQIVND come from the germline V gene (reference sequence). The CDR3 runs 13 residues. The trim removed 9 bases at V and 2 bases at J, leaving 4 bases unmatched. The CDR3 is CASRTGTGNTIYF. The CDR3 bases are TGTGCCAGCAGGACAGGCACTGGAAACACCATATATTTT. The variable domain in full, completed from reference TRBV19 and TRBJ1-3, reads DGGITQSPKYLFRKEGQNVTLSCEQNLNHDAMYWYRQDPGQGLRLIYYSQIVNDFQKGDIAEGYSVSREKKESFPLTVTSAQKNPTAFYLCASRTGTGNTIYFGEGSWLTVV.

CDR3 loop: CASSSTGDSGNTIYF. The CDR3 DNA is TGCGCCAGCAGCTCGACAGGGGACTCTGGAAACACCATATATTTT. The chain links TRBV5-1 to TRBJ1-3; 8 bases line up with TRBD1. Per germline, CDR1 SGHRS and CDR2 YFSETQ. The CDR3 covers 15 residues. V lost 3 bases, J lost 0 bases, and 2 bases stayed unmatched.

The V call is TRBV19, the J call TRBJ1-2, with D possibly matching TRBD1 (5 bases). CDR3 size: 19 residues. CDR1 is LNHDA, CDR2 SQIVND, per germline (reference sequence). V was trimmed by 2 bases and J by 0 bases, leaving 22 bases between them. For the CDR3, the DNA is TGTGCCAGTAGTATAATTGGGGGTCTTGTGGCGGGGACTAACTATGGCTACACCTTC. Encoded protein: CASSIIGGLVAGTNYGYTF.

This clone was counted once. The chain uses TRBV7-2 and TRBJ2-3; no clear D. The CDR3 is 15 residues long. Trimming left V 0 bases short and J 5 bases short, with 12 bases between. Germline V CDR1 and CDR2: SGHTA, FQGNSA. The CDR3 sequence is CASSLAWLDLDTQYF. CDR3 DNA sequence: TGTGCCAGCAGCTTAGCGTGGCTAGATTTAGATACGCAGTATTTT.

V usage is TRBV10-3 and J usage is TRBJ2-1; 8 nucleotides align to TRBD2. The CDR3 sequence is 14 residues long. J was trimmed by 7 bases and V by 7 bases; bases with no gene match: 9. Germline V gene lookup returns CDR1 ENHRY and CDR2 SYGVKD. The CDR3 protein is CAINRAGASNEQFF. CDR3 DNA sequence: TGTGCCATCAACCGAGCGGGGGCCTCAAATGAGCAGTTCTTC.

V is TRBV6-1 and J is TRBJ1-4; D is perhaps TRBD1 (5 bases). The CDR3 contains 14 residues. Trimming shortened V by 5 bases and J by 7 bases, and 14 bases separated the two germline ends. In germline, CDR1 is MNHNS, CDR2 SASEGT. The CDR3 coding sequence is TGTGCCAGCAGTCCCACCAGGGATGGTGAAAAACTGTTTTTT. This encodes CASSPTRDGEKLFF.

The chain recombines TRBV7-2 with TRBJ1-1; D possibly corresponds to TRBD1 (5 bases). The CDR3 runs to 15 residues. Germline V gene data show CDR1 as SGHTA and CDR2 as FQGNSA. V was pared by 5 bases and J by 1 base, with 14 bases between. In DNA form, the CDR3 reads TGTGCCAGCAGCCCCCATGGGAGGGGGAACACTGAAGCTTTCTTT. Amino acid sequence: CASSPHGRGNTEAFF.

The gene calls are TRBV30 and TRBJ1-2; D is possibly TRBD1 (5 bases). Germline CDR1 GTSNPN, CDR2 SVGIG (reference sequence). V dropped 2 bases and J dropped 0 bases, with 13 bases sitting between them. The CDR3 length is 15 residues. CDR3 sequence: CAWSRGRQANYGYTF. CDR3 nucleotide sequence: TGTGCCTGGAGTAGGGGACGGCAAGCTAACTATGGCTACACCTTC.

This chain joins TRBV5-4 and TRBJ2-7, with 8 nucleotides matching TRBD1. This CDR3 has 13 amino acids. Germline assignment: CDR1 SGHNT and CDR2 YYREEE (reference sequence). V lost 4 bases, J lost 4 bases, and 4 bases stayed unmatched. The CDR3 DNA follows: TGTGCCAGCAGCGCCGGGACAGGTTACGAGCAGTACTTC. Its translation: CASSAGTGYEQYF.

V and J are TRBV7-9 and TRBJ2-3; possibly TRBD2 for D (5 bases). CDR1 and CDR2 from the germline V gene are SEHNR and FQNEAQ (reference sequence). The CDR3 is 11 residues long. Trimming removed 8 bases from V and 14 bases from J, with 17 bases in between. CDR3: CASLSGLVTYF. CDR3 coding DNA: TGTGCCAGCCTTAGTGGACTCGTCACGTATTTT.

V is TRBV7-2 and J is TRBJ1-3; perhaps TRBD1 as D (6 bases). The CDR3 is 16 residues long. Trimming stripped 5 bases from V and 0 bases from J, with 14 bases between. Germline lookup yields CDR1 SGHTA and CDR2 FQGNSA. Here the CDR3 reads CASSLTGGSSGNTIYF. The CDR3 bases are TGTGCCAGCAGCCTGACTGGGGGCAGCTCTGGAAACACCATATATTTT.

The V gene is TRBV9, the J gene TRBJ1-1; D remains unclear. CDR1 and CDR2 from the germline V gene are SGDLS and YYNGEE. Between the trimmed V and J ends, which lost 0 bases and 5 bases, there was a span of 11 bases. This CDR3 comprises 14 residues. DNA of the CDR3: TGTGCCAGCAGCGTAGGGTCCCTAACAACTGAAGCTTTCTTT. Its protein product is CASSVGSLTTEAFF.

The V gene is TRBV6-1, the J gene TRBJ1-4, with D uncertain. The V and J ends lost 2 bases and 11 bases respectively, with 21 bases between them. The CDR3 runs to 16 residues. CDR1 is MNHNS, CDR2 SASEGT, per germline. CDR3 bases: TGTGCCAGCAGTGAACTTCCCTCTCTGGGGAGGAAGAAACTGTTTTTT. Translated, it gives CASSELPSLGRKKLFF.

The rearrangement links TRBV2 to TRBJ2-7, with a possible D match to TRBD2 (6 bases). The CDR3 is 12 residues long. V was cut by 8 bases and J by 4 bases, with 12 bases left in between. CDR1 is SNHLY, CDR2 FYNNEI, per germline. As DNA, the CDR3 is TGTGCCAGCGCCGGCGGGGTGTACGAGCAGTACTTC. Its protein product is CASAGGVYEQYF.

The rearrangement joins TRBV30 to TRBJ1-1, with D uncertain. The CDR3 totals 14 residues. The germline V gene encodes CDR1 GTSNPN and CDR2 SVGIG (reference sequence). V dropped 4 bases and J dropped 4 bases, with 16 bases sitting between them. CDR3 sequence: CAWKVSAGITEAFF. The CDR3 DNA is TGTGCCTGGAAGGTTTCGGCAGGCATCACTGAAGCTTTCTTT.

This chain's CDR3 is CASSPPGGTSFF. The CDR3 nucleotides read TGTGCCAGCAGCCCCCCAGGGGGCACGTCTTTCTTT. This chain uses TRBV7-9 with TRBJ1-1; 8 bases match TRBD1. V gave up 5 bases and J gave up 12 bases; unmatched junction bases: 8. The germline V gene encodes CDR1 SEHNR and CDR2 FQNEAQ (reference sequence). The CDR3 is made up of 12 amino acids.

The chain joins TRBV9 to TRBJ2-7, with TRBD1 matching over 7 bases. The ends lost 0 bases at V and 3 bases at J; junction bases unmatched: 6. CDR1 and CDR2 (germline): SGDLS, YYNGEE. This CDR3 spans 15 amino acids. This chain's CDR3 is CASSVGPDRDYEQYF. The CDR3 nucleotides are TGTGCCAGCAGCGTAGGACCCGACAGGGACTACGAGCAGTACTTC. The full variable domain, completed using reference TRBV9 and TRBJ2-7, is DSGVTQTPKHLITATGQRVTLRCSPRSGDLSVYWYQQSLDQGLQFLIQYYNGEERAKGNILERFSAQQFPDLHSELNLSSLELGDSALYFCASSVGPDRDYEQYFGPGTRLTVT.

The rearrangement uses TRBV4-1 and TRBJ2-7, with D perhaps matching TRBD1 (6 bases). With 4 bases removed from V and 2 bases from J, the gap between germline ends came to 30 bases. The CDR3 is made up of 20 amino acids. CDR1 MGHRA and CDR2 YSYEKL come from the germline V gene. The CDR3 sequence is CASSREGWVTGIRKAYEQYF. CDR3 DNA sequence: TGCGCCAGCAGCCGAGAGGGTTGGGTGACAGGAATAAGGAAAGCCTACGAGCAGTACTTC.